Here is one T cell receptor (beta chain) with its context. It was with 60 Vbeta and 13 Jbeta primers that the PCR ran. Assay used: immunoSEQ multiplex PCR; TCRdb lists only in-frame clones, some missing. The repertoire includes roughly 150,000 clones, roughly 85% of them detected once, and roughly 2.3% sits in the top ten. This sample stems from a study of cytomegalovirus exposure and HLA in healthy donors. Unmatched junction bases numbered 13, after V lost 5 bases and J lost 4 bases. CDR1 SEHNR and CDR2 FQNEAQ come from the germline V gene (reference sequence). The CDR3 covers 16 residues. Those who donated were healthy bone marrow donors.

The receptor's source is a young woman in good health and CMV-seronegative. Sequenced input: PBMCs. J is TRBJ1-1 and V is TRBV7-9, with TRBD1 identical over 7 bases. CDR3 in amino acids: CASSHRGRGGGTEAFF. DNA of the CDR3: TGTGCCAGCAGCCACAGGGGCCGAGGGGGAGGCACTGAAGCTTTCTTT.